This T cell receptor (beta chain) was recorded in a study of blood T cell repertoires in COVID-19 (TCRdb year 2020). Study-level background: Samples from collaborators originated in the United States, Italy and Spain and spanned both the acute and convalescent phases of COVID-19. Subjects who had been exposed to COVID-19, were actively infected with it, or had recovered from it provided the deeply sampled blood TCRbeta repertoires that made up the dataset. The repertoires were released in a freely available public database intended as a resource for research on the immune response to SARS-CoV-2. Where available, HLA class I and class II types were taken from metadata supplied by the sample provider and were not determined by assay-based typing. The material from the prospective study consisted of cDNA or gDNA derived from T cells, B-cell-depleted T cells, or PBMCs. The samples were drawn from two sources: the first 160 participants of the ongoing ImmuneRACE study, and 1,000 to 1,500 subjects contributed by 6 global collaborators. Sample metadata almost always included a de-identified subject ID, COVID-19 status, age in years and sex.

The immunoSEQ Assay, a bias-controlled multiplex PCR, was used to amplify TCRbeta CDR3 regions from genomic DNA. Under the source paper's analysis protocol: The number of nucleated cells in each sample was estimated by amplification of reference gene primers within the assay. To quantify the absolute abundance of each unique TCRbeta CDR3 rearrangement, sequence reads were collapsed and filtered. For each sample, productive Simpson clonality was calculated as the square root of Simpson's diversity index over productive rearrangements. TCRdb took over this immuneACCESS table, retaining in-frame rearrangements with V and J assigned. Such tables are incomplete; in checked studies, under half of the missing clones stem from an unresolved V gene, and the remainder is unexplained. V, J and clone size reflect that table, while D and trimming were determined from the DNA. The sample table contains about 280,000 clones; only one count was recorded for 80% to 90% of them. About 4.6% of the sample goes to the ten largest clones.

The paper's findings and limits, for the study overall: How much clinical and demographic metadata was included differed by source and by participant, and the metadata was provided uncurated.

Remarks on this clone: Its antigen is unknown. Nothing much larger sits one base from this clone, and base qualities are not available.

The collaborating institutions used their own protocols to collect whole blood in K2EDTA tubes. For TCRbeta analysis, collaborator samples were shipped as frozen whole blood, as isolated PBMCs, or as DNA extracted from either sample type. The cysteine opens and the phenylalanine closes a CDR3 of 14 amino acids. Just CDR3 DNA is preserved here, 42 bases in frame from base 1. In the germline V gene, CDR1 corresponds to KGHSH and CDR2 to LQKENI. V and J are trimmed by 3 bases and 10 bases, and the gene matches miss 5 bases of the junction. The receptor was derived from a man in his forties with acute or convalescent COVID-19. The sample taken for sequencing was peripheral blood. The chain uses TRBV18 and TRBJ1-6, with 8 bases aligning to TRBD1. In nucleotides, the sequence is TGTGCCAGCTCACCGACAGGGGAATACTCACCCCTCCACTTT. Its translation is CASSPTGEYSPLHF.